A selection of T cell receptor beta chains follows, all from one sample in a study of blood T cell repertoires in COVID-19. Clones were sequenced by immunoSEQ multiplex PCR, and TCRdb holds only the in-frame ones, with some missing. Of roughly 100,000 clones in the sample, about 90% were seen once. Input material: peripheral blood. Every receptor here comes from a man aged 50 to 59 with acute or convalescent COVID-19. CDR3s include the opening cysteine and the closing phenylalanine or tryptophan. Fields, in order: V gene, J gene, clone size, D gene, CDR3 protein. A D gene is named only where the DNA matches it firmly. For some rows the clone size is stated as once, few or many, or as a class when expanded; others skip it.

V: TRBV7-8
J: TRBJ2-3
size: -
D: TRBD2
CDR3: CASSLFPWTSGIQDTQYF

V: TRBV5-1
J: TRBJ1-4
size: -
D: -
CDR3: CASSLVGFKGLFF

V: TRBV5-1
J: TRBJ2-1
size: -
D: -
CDR3: CASSSGDYNEQFF

V: TRBV28
J: TRBJ2-1
size: -
D: -
CDR3: CATTGPASYNEQFF

V: TRBV2
J: TRBJ2-7
size: -
D: -
CDR3: CASSAIYEQYF

V: TRBV5-4
J: TRBJ2-1
size: -
D: TRBD1
CDR3: CASSFSGGSYNEQFF

V: TRBV4-2
J: TRBJ2-5
size: once
D: TRBD2
CDR3: CASSQASGLTQETQYF

V: TRBV5-1
J: TRBJ1-1
size: -
D: -
CDR3: CASSLNAANTEAFF

V: TRBV10-3
J: TRBJ2-3
size: -
D: -
CDR3: CAIGPTDTQYF

V: TRBV3-1/TRBV3-2
J: TRBJ2-5
size: -
D: TRBD2
CDR3: CASSHGGETQYF

V: TRBV2
J: TRBJ1-4
size: -
D: -
CDR3: CASSEAGGLFEKLFF

V: TRBV9
J: TRBJ2-7
size: -
D: TRBD2
CDR3: CASSVGSGRLYEQYF

V: TRBV19
J: TRBJ1-5
size: large
D: -
CDR3: CASSIFDWNQPQHF

V: TRBV4-2
J: TRBJ2-2
size: -
D: -
CDR3: CASSQKPRITTVRGELFF

V: TRBV24-1
J: TRBJ2-2
size: -
D: -
CDR3: CATSGDGGGIGELFF

V: TRBV3-1/TRBV3-2
J: TRBJ2-2
size: -
D: -
CDR3: CASSHRVGVAGELFF

V: TRBV11-2
J: TRBJ2-5
size: -
D: TRBD1
CDR3: CASSVGQGLQETQYF

V: TRBV10-1
J: TRBJ2-1
size: -
D: -
CDR3: CASSERRVTSYNEQFF

V: TRBV11-2
J: TRBJ2-1
size: -
D: TRBD2
CDR3: CASSPVAGGGNEQFF

V: TRBV29-1
J: TRBJ2-5
size: -
D: TRBD1
CDR3: CSVDRGTGGETQYF

V: TRBV29-1
J: TRBJ2-7
size: -
D: TRBD2
CDR3: CSVEDQTSVNYEQYF

V: TRBV10-2
J: TRBJ2-1
size: -
D: -
CDR3: CASSAGSSSSYNEQFF

V: TRBV14
J: TRBJ2-5
size: -
D: -
CDR3: CASSQGLRETQYF

V: TRBV4-2
J: TRBJ2-1
size: -
D: TRBD2
CDR3: CASSWTSGSSYNEQFF

V: TRBV19
J: TRBJ1-1
size: once
D: -
CDR3: CASSGKGVVGTEAFF

V: TRBV5-1
J: TRBJ1-1
size: -
D: -
CDR3: CASSPGHLNTEAFF

V: TRBV18
J: TRBJ2-3
size: -
D: TRBD1
CDR3: CASSPGQGGTDTQYF

V: TRBV28
J: TRBJ1-3
size: once
D: -
CDR3: CASSRLSIQGPGNTIYF